This T cell receptor beta chain was sequenced for a study of T cells after yellow fever vaccination. In TCRdb, the 5' RACE reads were re-called with MiXCR into one record per CDR3 protein. The table has about 330,000 distinct CDR3 sequences, 4.1% seen once. This clonotype appeared a few times. One end of the junction does not line up with germline, which may come from a read error. Germline V CDR1 and CDR2: MGHRA, YSYEKL. The CDR3 length is 12 residues. This TCR was recovered from a young man who received the YFV17D yellow fever vaccine. The gene calls are TRBV4-1 and TRBJ1-1; TRBD1 aligns across 9 bases. Sequences were derived from PBMCs, sampled 5 days after the yellow fever booster vaccination. The CDR3 sequence: CASSLQQGAEVF. CDR3 coding DNA: TGCGCCAGCAGCCTCCAACAGGGGGCCGAGGTCTTT.